This T cell receptor beta chain was found in a study of blood T cell repertoires in COVID-19. About the research overall: Italy, Spain and the United States were the sources of the convalescent and acute COVID-19 samples. In each case, the material was cDNA or gDNA derived from T cells, B-cell-depleted T cells, or PBMCs.

Original methodology: Reference gene primer amplification in the assay estimated nucleated cell counts. Libraries were prepared by immunoSEQ multiplex PCR; TCRdb keeps only in-frame clonotypes and omits some of them. V and J calls and clone size are those listed in that table; D and trimming were worked out from the DNA. The sample shows 35,000 to 40,000 clones, around nine tenths of them seen only once. Trimming stripped 0 bases from V and 0 bases from J, with 8 bases between. CDR1 and CDR2 from the germline V gene are LNHNV and YYDKDF (reference sequence). There are 15 residues in the CDR3. Sequencing was carried out using peripheral blood. The chain joins TRBV15 to TRBJ1-1, with a weak D call TRBD1 (5 bases). The TCR comes from a man aged 65 to 85 with active COVID-19. The CDR3 nucleotides read TGTGCCACCAGCAGAGAAGACAGCATGAACACTGAAGCTTTCTTT. It encodes CATSREDSMNTEAFF.